This TCR beta chain was found in a study of cytomegalovirus exposure and HLA in healthy donors. From germline, CDR1 is SNHLY and CDR2 FYNNEI. The CDR3 loop spans 14 amino acids. V lost 6 bases, J lost 12 bases, and 23 bases lay in between. Remarks on this clone: The target antigen is unknown.

General observations from the study: Sequence variants that were highly shared formed a cluster that was likely a sequencing artifact.

Vbeta (60) and Jbeta (13) primers were used in the PCR. TCRdb's copy holds only in-frame clones and misses some; the assay was immunoSEQ multiplex PCR. The sample yields 55,000 to 70,000 clones, around 78% seen once. This receptor was obtained from a man between 18 and 29 years old in good health and CMV-seropositive. The V call is TRBV2, the J call TRBJ2-5; tentative D call: TRBD2 (5 bases). The sample was PBMCs. The DNA for the CDR3 is TGTGCCAGCAGCTCCGGTGCTGCGCCGGACTCAGAGTACTTC. Its protein product is CASSSGAAPDSEYF.